What follows describes a single T cell receptor beta chain. The length of the CDR3 is 16 residues. Germline values: CDR1 SGHDT, CDR2 YYEEEE. Trimming at V came to 4 bases and at J to 5 bases, leaving 7 bases not matched to a gene. Authors' methods: Amplification from reference gene primers served as the basis for estimated nucleated cell counts. The protocol was immunoSEQ multiplex PCR, while the TCRdb copy is restricted to in-frame clones and leaves out a portion. The V and J calls and clone size are taken from that table; D and trimming were inferred from the DNA. The sample lists more than 65,000 clones, approximately 80% occurring once. The data originate from a study of blood T cell repertoires in COVID-19. Study-wide context: Both acute and convalescent COVID-19 samples were obtained from the United States, Italy and Spain. T cells, B-cell-depleted T cells, or PBMCs supplied cDNA or gDNA.

The chain employs TRBV5-6 and TRBJ2-5; 14 bases map to TRBD2. Input material: peripheral blood. The sequence was obtained from a woman aged 50 to 60 with acute or convalescent COVID-19. In DNA, the CDR3 is TGTGCCAGCAGCCCCGGACTAGCGGGGGGCTTGGAGACCCAGTACTTC. Translating it yields CASSPGLAGGLETQYF.